These 25 T cell receptor beta chains were all obtained from the same sample, sequenced in a study of blood T cell repertoires in COVID-19. Measured with immunoSEQ multiplex PCR; TCRdb has only the in-frame clones, and not every one. The sample comprises roughly 260,000 clones, roughly 80% of which are singletons, and 4.7% rests with the top ten. The specimen sequenced was peripheral blood. These receptor sequences come from a woman between 65 and 79 years old with acute or convalescent COVID-19.

This clone was counted only a few times. The rearrangement joins TRBV5-1 to TRBJ1-2, with D maybe TRBD1 (5 bases). This CDR3 region has 15 residues. The V end lost 1 base, the J end lost 0 bases, and 10 bases lay between the germline ends. Germline-derived CDR1 and CDR2 are SGHRS and YFSETQ. The CDR3 nucleotides read TGCGCCAGCAGCTTGCAGGGAACCGCTAACTATGGCTACACCTTC. Amino acid sequence: CASSLQGTANYGYTF.

The chain links TRBV7-9 to TRBJ1-1; the D gene is possibly TRBD1 (5 bases). V dropped 7 bases and J dropped 0 bases, with 15 bases sitting between them. Germline V gives CDR1 SEHNR, CDR2 FQNEAQ (reference sequence). This CDR3 is built from 15 residues. CDR3 in DNA: TGTGCCAGCACGCCCGGGGGGTCCATGAACACTGAAGCTTTCTTT. It codes for CASTPGGSMNTEAFF.

This sequence joins TRBV20-1 and TRBJ1-1, with 7 positions matching TRBD1. Germline trimming cut 3 bases from V and 3 bases from J; bases unmatched to any gene: 4. CDR1 and CDR2 (germline): DFQATT, SNEGSKA (reference sequence). The CDR3 runs 13 residues. The CDR3 here is CSASEQGDTEAFF. The CDR3 DNA reads as TGCAGTGCTAGTGAGCAGGGGGACACTGAAGCTTTCTTT.

This clone was picked up a small number of times. This chain connects TRBV5-6 to TRBJ2-1, with D maybe TRBD2 (5 bases). CDR3 size: 14 residues. Germline CDR1 is SGHDT and CDR2 is YYEEEE. Trimming removed 0 bases at V and 6 bases at J, with 10 bases between. The CDR3 region is CASSLAGLINEQFF. For the CDR3, the DNA is TGTGCCAGCAGCTTGGCCGGACTGATCAATGAGCAGTTCTTC.

The chain combines TRBV7-9 with TRBJ1-2; D gene unclear. The V end lost 4 bases, the J end lost 6 bases, and 9 bases lay between the germline ends. Germline CDR1 SEHNR, CDR2 FQNEAQ (reference sequence). There are 12 residues in the CDR3. This chain's CDR3 is CASSSSFHGYTF. The CDR3 DNA is TGTGCCAGCAGCTCTTCCTTCCATGGCTACACCTTC.

This rearrangement joins TRBV12-3 or TRBV12-4 to TRBJ1-5, with 9 bases identical to TRBD1. The CDR3 covers 13 residues. The ends lost 6 bases at V and 7 bases at J; junction bases unmatched: 4. The DNA of the CDR3 is TGTGCCAGCAGGCGGACAGGGGCCCAGCCCCAGCATTTT. Amino acid sequence: CASRRTGAQPQHF.

With respect to this clone: Compared with germline, one end of the junction differs, possibly owing to a read error. CDR3: CASSLQGQVNDGYTF. The CDR3 bases are TGCGCCAGCAGCCTTCAGGGACAGGTTAACGATGGCTACACCTTC. This chain connects TRBV5-1 to TRBJ1-2, with 8 positions matching TRBD1. This CDR3 comprises 15 residues. Germline CDR1 reads SGHRS; CDR2 reads YFSETQ.

The chain uses TRBV2 and TRBJ1-2; TRBD1 aligns across 11 bases. Germline values: CDR1 SNHLY, CDR2 FYNNEI. The CDR3 is made up of 12 amino acids. V dropped 7 bases and J dropped 6; count of bases not matched to a gene: 1. CDR3 residues: CASMGQGDGYTF. CDR3 DNA sequence: TGTGCCAGCATGGGACAGGGGGATGGCTACACCTTC.

V and J are TRBV19 and TRBJ2-3; TRBD2 might be the D (6 bases). The CDR3 covers 11 residues. The germline CDR1 and CDR2 sequences are LNHDA and SQIVND (reference sequence). V gave up 6 bases and J gave up 9 bases, with 10 bases separating them. CDR3 nucleotides: TGTGCCAGTAGGAGACTAGACACGCAGTATTTT. Translated, it gives CASRRLDTQYF.

This chain uses TRBV7-8 with TRBJ2-5; D is uncertain. V lost 5 bases and J 5 bases, leaving 15 bases between the germline ends. The CDR3 contains 14 residues. Germline V gene lookup returns CDR1 SGHVS and CDR2 FQNEAQ. CDR3 DNA sequence: TGTGCCAGCAGCATTGTACGGGTCGGGGAGACCCAGTACTTC. This gives the protein CASSIVRVGETQYF.

J is TRBJ1-2 and V is TRBV4-3; TRBD1 might be the D (5 bases). V was cut by 0 bases and J by 7 bases, with 12 bases left in between. The CDR3 extends over 14 amino acids. Germline V CDR1 and CDR2: LGHNA, YSLEER. The CDR3 sequence: CASSQDDGGVGYTF. CDR3 nucleotide sequence: TGCGCCAGCAGCCAAGATGACGGAGGGGTTGGCTACACCTTC.

As DNA, the CDR3 is TGTGCCTGGAGTGGTCCGGGGAGGAGCTATGGCTACACCTTC. Its translation: CAWSGPGRSYGYTF. The chain employs TRBV30 and TRBJ1-2; D is undetermined. Looked up from germline, CDR1 is GTSNPN and CDR2 is SVGIG (reference sequence). The CDR3 consists of 14 residues. V was trimmed by 1 base and J by 4 bases, leaving 13 bases between them.

The chain uses TRBV29-1 and TRBJ1-2, with a weak D call TRBD1 (6 bases). The germline V gene encodes CDR1 SQVTM and CDR2 ANQGSEA. This CDR3 is built from 12 residues. V lost 7 bases and J lost 6, with 15 bases in between. CDR3 amino acids: CSDTGIGHGYTF. CDR3 coding DNA: TGCAGCGATACAGGGATCGGCCATGGCTACACCTTC. Variable domain in full (rest from reference TRBV29-1 and TRBJ1-2): SAVISQKPSRDICQRGTSLTIQCQVDSQVTMMFWYRQQPGQSLTLIATANQGSEATYESGFVIDKFPISRPNLTFSTLTVSNMSPEDSSIYLCSDTGIGHGYTFGSGTRLTVV.

The chain is built from TRBV7-2 and TRBJ1-2; a weak D match, TRBD1 (6 bases). The CDR3 length is 15 residues. Germline V CDR1 and CDR2: SGHTA, FQGNSA. V gave up 5 bases and J gave up 0 bases, with 13 bases separating them. CDR3 coding DNA: TGTGCCAGCAGCAACTACAGGGCAGCTAACTATGGCTACACCTTC. Translated: CASSNYRAANYGYTF.

The chain joins TRBV7-9 to TRBJ1-5, with TRBD1 matching 7 bases. The CDR3 has 15 residues. V gave up 2 bases and J gave up 3 bases; unmatched junction bases: 4. CDR1 is SEHNR, CDR2 FQNEAQ, per germline (reference sequence). In DNA form, the CDR3 reads TGTGCCAGCAGCTTACAGACAGGGATCAATCAGCCCCAGCATTTT. Its translation: CASSLQTGINQPQHF.

The chain joins TRBV12-3 or TRBV12-4 to TRBJ1-2; TRBD1 aligns across 7 bases. This CDR3 comprises 11 residues. After removal of 5 bases from V and 8 bases from J, the junction contained 2 bases not matched to a gene. The CDR3 is CASSRQGGYTF. The DNA for the CDR3 is TGTGCCAGCAGTCGACAGGGAGGCTACACCTTC.

This clone was seen many times. The V gene is TRBV5-6, the J gene TRBJ1-2; D call uncertain. Trimming pared 4 bases from V and 4 bases from J, leaving 8 bases between. Germline loops: CDR1 SGHDT, CDR2 YYEEEE. The CDR3 has 12 amino acids. CDR3 nucleotide sequence: TGTGCCAGCAGCGTCCCGGGCTATGGCTACACCTTC. It specifies CASSVPGYGYTF.

Points on this clone: Germline and junction disagree at one end, which may indicate a read error. J is TRBJ2-5 and V is TRBV7-7; tentatively, D is TRBD1 (6 bases). CDR1 is SSHAT and CDR2 is FNYEAQ in the germline V gene (reference sequence). CDR3 length equals 13 residues. The CDR3 region is CASSLGRGETQYF. The CDR3 DNA sequence: TGTGCTAGCAGCTTAGGCAGGGGAGAGACCCAGTACTTC.

V gene TRBV7-9 combines with J gene TRBJ2-2; 7 bases fit TRBD1. The CDR3 totals 14 residues. With V trimmed by 5 bases and J by 7 bases, 7 bases remained unmatched. Germline CDR1 and CDR2: SEHNR and FQNEAQ (reference sequence). The CDR3 sequence is CASSETGLNGELFF. The CDR3 coding sequence is TGTGCCAGCAGCGAGACAGGGTTAAACGGGGAGCTGTTTTTT. Combining the CDR3 with reference TRBV7-9 and TRBJ2-2 gives the whole variable domain DTGVSQNPRHKITKRGQNVTFRCDPISEHNRLYWYRQTLGQGPEFLTYFQNEAQLEKSRLLSDRFSAERPKGSFSTLEIQRTEQGDSAMYLCASSETGLNGELFFGEGSRLTVL.

The chain carries TRBV7-8 and TRBJ1-5; D is perhaps TRBD1 (6 bases). Deletions cut 5 bases from V and 0 bases from J, with 14 bases between. CDR1 and CDR2 (germline): SGHVS, FQNEAQ. The CDR3 loop spans 16 amino acids. In nucleotides, the CDR3 is TGTGCCAGCAGCGCCTCCGGGACAAATAGCAATCAGCCCCAGCATTTT. Amino acids: CASSASGTNSNQPQHF.

This chain connects TRBV7-2 to TRBJ1-2; unclear D gene. CDR3 length: 13 amino acids. V was shortened by 5 bases and J by 7 bases, with 14 bases between the two germline ends. Germline CDR1 SGHTA, CDR2 FQGNSA. CDR3 loop: CASSPTGEFGYTF. The CDR3, as DNA: TGTGCCAGCAGCCCTACCGGGGAGTTTGGCTACACCTTC.

This clone was detected only once. The chain recombines TRBV7-9 with TRBJ1-2; 9 bases are shared with TRBD1. CDR3 size: 14 residues. Germline lookup yields CDR1 SEHNR and CDR2 FQNEAQ (reference sequence). Trimming cost V 6 bases and J 7 bases; bases outside gene matches: 9. CDR3 coding DNA: TGTGCCAGCAGAACGGGACAGGGTGTGAGTGGCTACACCTTC. Its protein is CASRTGQGVSGYTF.

This chain uses TRBV5-1 with TRBJ2-1, with D possibly being TRBD1 (6 bases). V lost 3 bases and J lost 4, with 14 bases in between. The CDR3 totals 15 residues. Germline assignment: CDR1 SGHRS and CDR2 YFSETQ. The CDR3 is CASSYTGNEYNEQFF. The CDR3 nucleotides read TGCGCCAGCAGCTATACAGGGAACGAGTACAATGAGCAGTTCTTC.

This chain links TRBV6-5 with TRBJ1-2; D perhaps matches TRBD1 (5 bases). CDR1 and CDR2 from the germline V gene are MNHEY and SVGAGI. The CDR3 is 16 amino acids. V was shortened by 0 bases and J by 3 bases, with 14 bases between the two germline ends. This CDR3 reads CASSYSASGQDYGYTF. The CDR3 DNA reads as TGTGCCAGCAGTTACTCGGCTTCAGGGCAAGACTATGGCTACACCTTC.

This chain uses TRBV18 with TRBJ1-3, with D possibly TRBD1 on 5 matching bases. CDR3 length equals 16 residues. V lost 0 bases, J lost 0 bases, and 9 bases lay in between. Germline V gives CDR1 KGHSH, CDR2 LQKENI. The CDR3 DNA sequence: TGTGCCAGCTCACCACCAGGGGCCTACTCTGGAAACACCATATATTTT. It encodes CASSPPGAYSGNTIYF.